The T cell receptor beta chain under discussion was sequenced for a study of patients and donors after allogeneic stem cell transplantation. MiXCR, run by TCRdb on the RT-PCR reads, gives a single entry per CDR3 protein. The sample lists about 960,000 distinct CDR3 sequences; 15% to 20% were seen once. There are a few counts of this clonotype. This CDR3 has 14 amino acids. V was clipped by 0 bases and J by 2 bases, with 7 bases between them. The V gene's germline CDR1 is MNHEY and CDR2 SVGAGI. The sequencing input was blood, either unsorted or a sorted T cell fraction (not recorded which). This clonotype was sampled from a human donor who was either an allogeneic HSCT recipient or a stem cell or donor lymphocyte infusion donor (not recorded which). It is not recorded whose cells these are; they may come from a transplant donor. The chain combines TRBV6-5 with TRBJ2-5; D remains ambiguous. The CDR3 DNA reads TGTGCCAGCAGTTACTCCTCAGTGCAAGAGACCCAGTACTTC. It encodes CASSYSSVQETQYF.